Shown below are 20 T cell receptor beta chains from a single sample sequenced in a study of shared clonotypes between healthy human individuals (TCRdb year 2020). Library preparation used the immunoSEQ multiplex PCR assay. The table comes from immuneACCESS by way of TCRdb, which keeps in-frame sequences with V and J called. Part of the clones is missing from these tables; in studies checked, under half for an unresolved V gene and the rest for unknown reasons. This sample gives about 2.2 million clones in total; around 95% of them show up just once. About 1.6% of the sample belongs to the ten largest clones. CD8 naive samples were obtained by positive selection for CCR7 among CD45RO-negative cells, yielding a CD45RA+CCR7+ population from which TemRA cells were excluded. Sequenced: naive CD8+ T cells from PBMCs. The sample's cell subset or site, from its label and the paper: CD45RA+CCR7+. The receptors shown here come from a man aged 18 to 30 in good health. Some clones in this sample may be carry-over from other donors' samples.

The rearrangement joins TRBV7-6 to TRBJ2-7; 7 positions match TRBD2. The CDR3 has 15 residues. After removal of 5 bases from V and 3 bases from J, the junction contained 10 bases not matched to a gene. Looked up from germline, CDR1 is SGHVS and CDR2 is FNYEAQ. For the CDR3, the DNA is TGTGCCAGCAGCCCTGTGCTAGCGGAGTTCTACGAGCAGTACTTC. It specifies CASSPVLAEFYEQYF.

V is TRBV19 and J is TRBJ1-1; D is ambiguous. Trimming shortened V by 7 bases and J by 2 bases, and 11 bases separated the two germline ends. The CDR3 runs to 13 residues. CDR1 is LNHDA, CDR2 SQIVND, per germline (reference sequence). The CDR3 here is CASNPTANTEAFF. The CDR3 nucleotides read TGTGCCAGTAACCCGACGGCCAACACTGAAGCTTTCTTT.

This chain connects TRBV19 to TRBJ2-3; 9 bases match TRBD2. This CDR3 region has 15 residues. V dropped 8 bases and J dropped 5; count of bases not matched to a gene: 11. Looked up from germline, CDR1 is LNHDA and CDR2 is SQIVND (reference sequence). The CDR3 protein is CASSLSGSVGDTQYF. CDR3 nucleotides: TGTGCCAGTTCTCTTAGCGGGAGTGTTGGAGATACGCAGTATTTT.

The chain carries TRBV5-1 and TRBJ1-1, with a possible D match to TRBD1 (6 bases). The germline gives CDR1 SGHRS, CDR2 YFSETQ. There are 14 residues in the CDR3. The V and J ends lost 0 bases and 14 bases respectively, with 20 bases between them. The CDR3 is CASSLVGQGQFSFF. In nucleotides, the CDR3 is TGCGCCAGCAGCTTGGTGGGACAAGGGCAGTTCAGCTTCTTT.

V gene TRBV28 combines with J gene TRBJ1-2; no definite D call. Between the trimmed V and J ends, which lost 1 base and 2 bases, there was a span of 8 bases. CDR3 size: 14 residues. The germline V gene encodes CDR1 MDHEN and CDR2 SYDVKM. The CDR3 region is CASSLSPENYGYTF. The DNA for the CDR3 is TGTGCCAGCAGTTTATCACCAGAAAACTATGGCTACACCTTC.

Of note for this clone: Other DNA sequences of this sample code for an identical CDR3. This chain joins TRBV18 and TRBJ2-7; 9 nucleotides match TRBD1. The CDR3 is 15 amino acids. Germline CDR1 and CDR2: KGHSH and LQKENI. Losses at the gene ends were 0 bases for V and 4 bases for J; bases not matched to a gene: 4. DNA for the CDR3: TGTGCCAGCTCACCACCGGGACAGGGTTTATACGAGCAGTACTTC. Residues: CASSPPGQGLYEQYF.

V and J are TRBV28 and TRBJ2-7, with D perhaps matching TRBD2 (6 bases). Trimming left V 7 bases short and J 3 bases short, with 16 bases between. This CDR3 spans 14 amino acids. Germline assignment: CDR1 MDHEN and CDR2 SYDVKM. The CDR3 reads CASTPPGVGYEQYF. CDR3 DNA sequence: TGTGCCAGCACTCCTCCGGGGGTTGGCTACGAGCAGTACTTC.

The chain recombines TRBV2 with TRBJ2-1; 11 positions agree with TRBD2. Germline CDR1 is SNHLY and CDR2 is FYNNEI. The CDR3 spans 15 residues. After removal of 8 bases from V and 4 bases from J, the junction contained 7 bases not matched to a gene. Here the CDR3 DNA reads TGTGCCAGCTTTCCGGGACTAGCGGAATACAATGAGCAGTTCTTC. This gives the protein CASFPGLAEYNEQFF.

This chain links TRBV20-1 with TRBJ2-1, with D uncertain. V lost 5 bases and J 5 bases, leaving 4 bases between the germline ends. CDR1 is DFQATT, CDR2 SNEGSKA, per germline (reference sequence). The CDR3 consists of 10 residues. Written as DNA, the CDR3 is TGCAGTGCTTTGGACAATGAGCAGTTCTTC. This encodes CSALDNEQFF.

This clone was observed a single time. V and J are TRBV29-1 and TRBJ1-2; tentatively, D is TRBD1 (6 bases). Germline V gives CDR1 SQVTM, CDR2 ANQGSEA. V lost 6 bases to trimming and J lost 0 bases, with 11 bases between them. CDR3 length: 13 residues. CDR3 in DNA: TGCAGCGTCACGGGACATCCTAACTATGGCTACACCTTC. Translated, it gives CSVTGHPNYGYTF.

The V and J genes are TRBV7-2 and TRBJ2-7; D assignment may be TRBD1 or TRBD2 (6 bases each). Trimming took off 5 bases at V and 2 bases at J, with 13 bases between the two ends. Germline CDR1 SGHTA, CDR2 FQGNSA. The CDR3 is made up of 14 amino acids. CDR3 coding DNA: TGTGCCAGCAGCATCACGGGGGCGGCCTACGAGCAGTACTTC. Translated, it gives CASSITGAAYEQYF.

The CDR3 nucleotides are TGTGCCAGCAGCCCCCGGGACCAAAAATTACAGCAGTTCTTC. This translates into CASSPRDQKLQQFF. V and J are TRBV7-9 and TRBJ2-1; perhaps D is TRBD1 or TRBD2 (5 bases each). The CDR3 sequence is 14 residues long. Trimming stripped 5 bases from V and 11 bases from J, with 19 bases between. From germline, CDR1 is SEHNR and CDR2 FQNEAQ (reference sequence).

This clone occurred once. The V gene is TRBV4-1, the J gene TRBJ2-3; TRBD1 matches 8 bases. Trimming cost V 0 bases and J 4 bases; bases outside gene matches: 12. Germline V CDR1 and CDR2: MGHRA, YSYEKL. This CDR3 has 18 residues. CDR3 sequence reads: CASSQDWRTYRGADTQYF. The CDR3 DNA reads TGCGCCAGCAGCCAAGATTGGAGGACCTACAGGGGGGCAGATACGCAGTATTTT.

Of note for this clone: This same CDR3 is encoded by further DNA sequences in the sample. The J gene is TRBJ2-7, the V gene TRBV9, with D hard to call. V was trimmed by 1 base and J by 6 bases, leaving 11 bases between them. The CDR3 consists of 13 residues. Germline loops: CDR1 SGDLS, CDR2 YYNGEE. This CDR3 is CASSVTPSGEQYF. DNA for the CDR3: TGTGCCAGCAGCGTAACCCCAAGTGGCGAGCAGTACTTC.

V is TRBV9 and J is TRBJ2-1; 14 bases align to TRBD2. This CDR3 contains 16 residues. Germline CDR1 SGDLS, CDR2 YYNGEE. V shed 3 bases, J shed 2 bases, and the junction held 1 base outside the gene matches. CDR3 region: CASSGLAGGPYNEQFF. CDR3 nucleotide sequence: TGTGCCAGCAGCGGACTAGCGGGAGGGCCCTACAATGAGCAGTTCTTC.

Note on this clone: Germline and junction disagree at one end, which may indicate a read error. The CDR3 loop is CASSPGLLDDQLF. The CDR3 bases are TGCGCCAGCAGCCCGGGTCTCCTCGACGACCAGCTCTTC. This rearrangement joins TRBV4-3 to TRBJ1-2; D unclear. This CDR3 contains 13 residues. Looked up from germline, CDR1 is LGHNA and CDR2 is YSLEER.

The genes are TRBV28 and TRBJ2-1; TRBD2 agrees at 9 bases. This CDR3 region has 17 residues. V was clipped by 7 bases and J by 8 bases; unmatched bases: 18. From germline, CDR1 is MDHEN and CDR2 SYDVKM. The CDR3 bases are TGTGCCAGCATAGTTAGGCTAGCGGGATATGGTGTCGATGAGCAGTTCTTC. Protein: CASIVRLAGYGVDEQFF.

This chain uses TRBV4-1 with TRBJ2-5; no firm D call. Trimming stripped 4 bases from V and 2 bases from J, with 17 bases between. CDR3 length: 16 amino acids. Germline-derived CDR1 and CDR2 are MGHRA and YSYEKL. The CDR3 region has the DNA TGCGCCAGCAGCCCCCCCTCCCCAGTTGGTCAAGAGACCCAGTACTTC. Translation gives CASSPPSPVGQETQYF.

This clone was detected a few times. This chain connects TRBV18 to TRBJ1-4; 7 nucleotides line up with TRBD1. Per the germline V gene, CDR1 is KGHSH and CDR2 is LQKENI. The CDR3 runs to 14 residues. V was clipped by 6 bases and J by 5 bases; unmatched bases: 6. The CDR3 DNA follows: TGTGCCAGCTCCCGGGACAGCGTGAATGAAAAACTGTTTTTT. Translating gives CASSRDSVNEKLFF.

The gene calls are TRBV19 and TRBJ2-3; 7 bases agree with TRBD2. CDR3 length: 13 residues. V was clipped by 8 bases and J by 1 base; unmatched bases: 3. Germline V gene lookup returns CDR1 LNHDA and CDR2 SQIVND (reference sequence). The CDR3 region is CASRGGGTDTQYF. The CDR3 nucleotides read TGTGCCAGTCGGGGAGGGGGCACAGATACGCAGTATTTT.